Below are 21 T cell receptor beta chains sequenced from a single sample in a study of response to subunit inactivated influenza vaccine (dated by TCRdb to 2016 to 2018). The library relied on RT-PCR. TCRdb records Illumina HiSeq 2500 as the sequencer. TCRdb trimmed the raw reads at Q25, called clones with MiXCR and kept productive beta chains. When rows share a CDR3 protein, they turn into one entry using the most common DNA and genes. The sample profile shows about 570,000 distinct CDR3 sequences; approximately 10% of them were found once. The ten largest clones represent 9.5% to 11% of the sample. The same specimen was also included in a second study, on T cells expressing NK-cell markers. Taken from the second paper: The TCR beta cDNA libraries were made using 5'RACE template switching, a step that added both a universal primer site and unique molecular identifiers.

Sample: PBMCs from blood, taken on the day of vaccination. The receptor source for this set is a man aged 45-65 years who received an inactivated influenza vaccine. Donor details come from another sample of the same person, matched by shared clones.

At least ten counts were recorded for this clonotype. This chain connects TRBV18 to TRBJ2-3, with D perhaps matching TRBD1 (5 bases). CDR3 size: 14 residues. The V end lost 4 bases, the J end lost 2 bases, and 10 bases lay between the germline ends. Germline CDR1 and CDR2: KGHSH and LQKENI. Here the CDR3 reads CASSQGISTDTQYF. In nucleotides, the CDR3 is TGTGCCAGCTCACAGGGGATTTCCACAGATACGCAGTATTTT.

This clonotype was seen at least ten times. This chain joins TRBV9 and TRBJ2-3; TRBD2 might be the D (6 bases). V gave up 2 bases and J gave up 6 bases, with 10 bases separating them. Germline-derived CDR1 and CDR2 are SGDLS and YYNGEE. The CDR3 is 13 residues long. CDR3 sequence: CASSVGGTDTQYF. The CDR3 DNA follows: TGTGCCAGCAGCGTGGGGGGAACTGATACGCAGTATTTT.

The chain combines TRBV12-3 or TRBV12-4 with TRBJ2-3, with D possibly being TRBD1 (5 bases). The CDR3 is 13 residues long. The V gene lost 5 bases and the J gene lost 3 bases, with 9 bases spanning the gap. The CDR3 is CASSHRQTDTQYF. The CDR3 bases are TGTGCCAGCAGTCATAGACAGACAGATACGCAGTATTTT.

Only a few counts were recorded for this clonotype. V and J are TRBV20-1 and TRBJ1-2, with D uncertain. This CDR3 has 13 amino acids. V dropped 5 bases and J dropped 7 bases, with 17 bases sitting between them. Looked up from germline, CDR1 is DFQATT and CDR2 is SNEGSKA (reference sequence). DNA for the CDR3: TGCAGTGCTGAGGACCCCCGGTCGGGTGGCTACACCTTC. It encodes CSAEDPRSGGYTF.

The genes are TRBV30 and TRBJ2-1; 7 bases map to TRBD2. J lost 3 bases, V lost 5 bases, and 7 bases had no gene match. The CDR3 has 14 residues. Germline lookup yields CDR1 GTSNPN and CDR2 SVGIG (reference sequence). The CDR3 protein is CAWGLGGIYNEQFF. As DNA, the CDR3 is TGTGCCTGGGGCTTGGGGGGGATCTACAATGAGCAGTTCTTC.

This clonotype has just a few counts. This sequence joins TRBV29-1 and TRBJ2-1; 8 bases are shared with TRBD1. The CDR3 is 16 residues long. Looked up from germline, CDR1 is SQVTM and CDR2 is ANQGSEA. Trimming removed 1 base from V and 4 bases from J; junction bases left unmatched: 9. Here the CDR3 DNA reads TGCAGCGTTGAAGGATCCCTGCAGGGGGCGTACAATGAGCAGTTCTTC. Protein: CSVEGSLQGAYNEQFF.

This rearrangement joins TRBV7-2 to TRBJ2-5; tentative D call: TRBD1 (6 bases). Germline V CDR1 and CDR2: SGHTA, FQGNSA. Between the trimmed V and J ends, which lost 0 bases and 1 base, there was a span of 9 bases. The CDR3 loop spans 15 amino acids. The CDR3 DNA follows: TGTGCCAGCAGCTTAGCTGTGGGGGCCCAAGAGACCCAGTACTTC. It translates to CASSLAVGAQETQYF.

This clonotype was recorded once. The gene calls are TRBV11-2 and TRBJ2-1; D perhaps matches TRBD1 (6 bases). The V end lost 6 bases, the J end lost 3 bases, and 15 bases lay between the germline ends. Germline assignment: CDR1 SGHAT and CDR2 FQNNGV. The CDR3 has 15 residues. CDR3 bases: TGTGCCAGCAGTTCGGACAGAAGGGTCTACAATGAGCAGTTCTTC. Protein sequence: CASSSDRRVYNEQFF. The full variable domain, rest sourced from reference TRBV11-2 and TRBJ2-1, is EAGVAQSPRYKIIEKRQSVAFWCNPISGHATLYWYQQILGQGPKLLIQFQNNGVVDDSQLPKDRFSAERLKGVDSTLKIQPAKLEDSAVYLCASSSDRRVYNEQFFGPGTRLTVL.

The V call is TRBV2, the J call TRBJ2-5; 12 nucleotides agree with TRBD1. With V trimmed by 2 bases and J by 1 base, 17 bases remained unmatched. CDR3 length: 21 residues. Germline lookup yields CDR1 SNHLY and CDR2 FYNNEI. DNA of the CDR3: TGTGCCAGCAGTGAAATCAGTGGGACAGGGGGCACCAACTACCTCCAAGAGACCCAGTACTTC. Protein product: CASSEISGTGGTNYLQETQYF.

The V and J genes are TRBV12-3 or TRBV12-4 and TRBJ1-4; perhaps TRBD1 as D (5 bases). The CDR3 extends over 15 amino acids. The V gene lost 6 bases and the J gene lost 0 bases, with 11 bases spanning the gap. The CDR3, as DNA: TGTGCCAGCAGACGGAGGGGCGCAACTAATGAAAAACTGTTTTTT. Protein product: CASRRRGATNEKLFF.

This rearrangement joins TRBV3-1 to TRBJ1-1; 7 nucleotides align to TRBD1. Germline V gene data show CDR1 as LGHDT and CDR2 as YNNKEL (reference sequence). The CDR3 extends over 15 amino acids. J gave up 1 base and V 1 base, and 3 bases lay outside the gene matches. CDR3 region: CASSQVGTANTEAFF. In DNA form, the CDR3 reads TGTGCCAGCAGCCAAGTCGGGACAGCGAACACTGAAGCTTTCTTT.

The sample holds a few counts of this clonotype. This CDR3 is CASSQMTGNNQPQHF. CDR3 DNA: TGTGCCAGCAGCCAAATGACAGGGAACAATCAGCCCCAGCATTTT. The genes are TRBV3-1 and TRBJ1-5, with 7 bases matching TRBD1. The ends lost 2 bases at V and 3 bases at J; junction bases unmatched: 4. Per the germline V gene, CDR1 is LGHDT and CDR2 is YNNKEL (reference sequence). This CDR3 contains 15 residues.

The chain has TRBV5-1 and TRBJ2-1; D is perhaps TRBD1 (5 bases). The V gene lost 7 bases and the J gene lost 4 bases, with 15 bases spanning the gap. The length of the CDR3 is 14 residues. CDR1 SGHRS and CDR2 YFSETQ come from the germline V gene. The CDR3 region is CASQGTTVYNEQFF. As DNA, the CDR3 is TGCGCCAGCCAAGGTACGACAGTTTACAATGAGCAGTTCTTC.

The chain joins TRBV7-9 to TRBJ2-2; a possible D gene is TRBD2 (5 bases). Germline V gene lookup returns CDR1 SEHNR and CDR2 FQNEAQ (reference sequence). Between the trimmed V and J ends, which lost 6 bases and 6 bases, there was a span of 11 bases. The length of the CDR3 is 13 residues. In DNA form, the CDR3 reads TGTGCCAGCAGACTTACTAGTTCCGGGGAGCTGTTTTTT. Translation gives CASRLTSSGELFF. The full variable domain, in which reference TRBV7-9 and TRBJ2-2 provide the parts outside the CDR3, is DTGVSQNPRHKITKRGQNVTFRCDPISEHNRLYWYRQTLGQGPEFLTYFQNEAQLEKSRLLSDRFSAERPKGSFSTLEIQRTEQGDSAMYLCASRLTSSGELFFGEGSRLTVL.

The chain employs TRBV10-3 and TRBJ2-3, with 10 bases aligning to TRBD2. With 3 bases clipped from V and 2 bases from J, the junction kept 2 bases outside the gene matches. Per germline, CDR1 ENHRY and CDR2 SYGVKD. The CDR3 is 15 residues long. CDR3 protein: CAISDSGGDTDTQYF. Written as DNA, the CDR3 is TGTGCCATCAGTGACAGCGGGGGGGACACAGATACGCAGTATTTT.

The chain employs TRBV5-1 and TRBJ2-3; D is possibly TRBD2 (6 bases). V was pared by 3 bases and J by 0 bases, with 11 bases between. CDR3 length: 15 amino acids. Germline assignment: CDR1 SGHRS and CDR2 YFSETQ. The CDR3 DNA reads as TGCGCCAGCAGCTATGGTAGCGGAAGCACAGATACGCAGTATTTT. Its protein is CASSYGSGSTDTQYF. Full variable domain (missing parts from reference TRBV5-1 and TRBJ2-3): KAGVTQTPRYLIKTRGQQVTLSCSPISGHRSVSWYQQTPGQGLQFLFEYFSETQRNKGNFPGRFSGRQFSNSRSEMNVSTLELGDSALYLCASSYGSGSTDTQYFGPGTRLTVL.

J is TRBJ2-5 and V is TRBV10-3; D is unresolved. The V end was cut by 0 bases, the J end by 2 bases, with 7 bases between. Germline CDR1 and CDR2: ENHRY and SYGVKD. The CDR3 totals 14 residues. The CDR3 loop is CAISESMGQETQYF. Written as DNA, the CDR3 is TGTGCCATCAGTGAGTCGATGGGGCAAGAGACCCAGTACTTC.

This clonotype was detected many times. The CDR3 protein is CASSIAGRTTGELFF. The CDR3, as DNA: TGTGCCAGCAGCATAGCGGGGCGAACAACCGGGGAGCTGTTTTTT. This chain links TRBV28 with TRBJ2-2; 8 bases line up with TRBD2. Unmatched junction bases numbered 8, after V lost 6 bases and J lost 5 bases. Germline V CDR1 and CDR2: MDHEN, SYDVKM. The CDR3 consists of 15 residues. The full variable domain, rest sourced from reference TRBV28 and TRBJ2-2, is DVKVTQSSRYLVKRTGEKVFLECVQDMDHENMFWYRQDPGLGLRLIYFSYDVKMKEKGDIPEGYSVSREKKERFSLILESASTNQTSMYLCASSIAGRTTGELFFGEGSRLTVL.

This clonotype was counted between two and nine times. The rearrangement uses TRBV2 and TRBJ2-5; 7 bases match TRBD1. Germline V lookup: CDR1 SNHLY, CDR2 FYNNEI. J gave up 2 bases and V 8 bases, and 5 bases lay outside the gene matches. CDR3 size: 13 residues. The CDR3 reads CASGADRQETQYF. DNA of the CDR3: TGTGCCAGCGGTGCGGACAGGCAAGAGACCCAGTACTTC.

The CDR3 DNA reads TGTGCCAGCAGTTTTGGCAGCCAACTGTTTTTT. Translating it yields CASSFGSQLFF. The gene calls are TRBV28 and TRBJ1-4; unclear D gene. Germline-derived CDR1 and CDR2 are MDHEN and SYDVKM. V gave up 3 bases and J gave up 12 bases, with 8 bases separating them. CDR3 length: 11 amino acids.

This clonotype was observed a few times. The chain recombines TRBV5-1 with TRBJ2-2; D not certain. The CDR3 contains 16 residues. Germline lookup yields CDR1 SGHRS and CDR2 YFSETQ. The V end lost 0 bases, the J end lost 0 bases, and 9 bases lay between the germline ends. The CDR3 is CASSLAGTSNTGELFF. Written as DNA, the CDR3 is TGCGCCAGCAGCTTGGCCGGCACCTCGAACACCGGGGAGCTGTTTTTT.